This passage covers 18 T cell receptor beta chains from one sample sequenced in a study of cytomegalovirus exposure and HLA in healthy donors. The PCR contained 60 Vbeta and 13 Jbeta primers. Repertoires were generated with immunoSEQ multiplex PCR, while TCRdb's copy carries only in-frame clones and drops some. The table lists 100,000 to 150,000 clones, roughly a tenth of them singletons, with about 4.6% in the top ten. The sequenced sample was PBMCs. All receptors derive from a woman younger than 30 in good health and CMV-seropositive.

This clone was found a few times. J is TRBJ2-7 and V is TRBV28, with a possible D match to TRBD1 (5 bases). This CDR3 has 14 residues. V was shortened by 3 bases and J by 6 bases, with 15 bases between the two germline ends. Germline-derived CDR1 and CDR2 are MDHEN and SYDVKM. The CDR3: CASSFLTAGSEQYF. CDR3 coding DNA: TGTGCCAGCAGTTTTCTTACGGCAGGGTCCGAGCAGTACTTC.

This clone was counted only a few times. The gene calls are TRBV15 and TRBJ2-7; weak D call: TRBD2 (6 bases). Germline lookup yields CDR1 LNHNV and CDR2 YYDKDF (reference sequence). The CDR3 consists of 15 residues. Between the trimmed V and J ends, which lost 0 bases and 4 bases, there was a span of 13 bases. The CDR3 DNA is TGTGCCACCAGCAGAGATCGGGGACTTCTATACGAGCAGTACTTC. This translates into CATSRDRGLLYEQYF.

The chain links TRBV7-2 to TRBJ1-1; no clear D gene. This CDR3 is built from 15 residues. Trimming took off 2 bases at V and 0 bases at J, with 10 bases between the two ends. Germline V CDR1 and CDR2: SGHTA, FQGNSA. The DNA for the CDR3 is TGTGCCAGCAGCTTAACGGCAGGCGTGAACACTGAAGCTTTCTTT. This translates into CASSLTAGVNTEAFF.

This clone turned up a few times. V usage is TRBV28 and J usage is TRBJ1-2; the match to TRBD1 covers 8 bases. With 5 bases clipped from V and 4 bases from J, the junction kept 9 bases outside the gene matches. Germline V lookup: CDR1 MDHEN, CDR2 SYDVKM. The CDR3 runs to 15 residues. CDR3 nucleotide sequence: TGTGCCAGCAGTGAAGTTGGACAGGGACCCTATGGCTACACCTTC. Its translation: CASSEVGQGPYGYTF.

This clone was picked up a small number of times. The chain has TRBV30 and TRBJ1-4; TRBD1 matches at 10 bases. The CDR3 totals 13 residues. The V and J ends lost 6 bases and 7 bases, in that order; junction bases with no gene match: 5. CDR1 and CDR2 (germline): GTSNPN, SVGIG (reference sequence). The CDR3 DNA reads TGTGCCTGCCTGACAGGGGGCCCTGAAAAACTGTTTTTT. It is translated as CACLTGGPEKLFF.

J is TRBJ2-3 and V is TRBV7-3, with 9 bases identical to TRBD1. The CDR3 has 16 residues. The V segment lost 2 bases and the J segment 4 bases; nucleotides outside the gene matches: 7. Germline loops: CDR1 SGHTA, CDR2 FQGTGA. The CDR3 nucleotides read TGTGCCAGCAGCTTACAGGGACAGGGTAGCGCAGATACGCAGTATTTT. Its translation: CASSLQGQGSADTQYF.

The chain combines TRBV10-3 with TRBJ1-2; no definite D call. From germline, CDR1 is ENHRY and CDR2 SYGVKD. Trimming removed 8 bases at V and 3 bases at J, with 13 bases between. The CDR3 contains 13 residues. The CDR3 loop reads CAIRSGADYGYTF. Written as DNA, the CDR3 is TGTGCCATCCGATCAGGCGCAGACTATGGCTACACCTTC.

V usage is TRBV6-1 and J usage is TRBJ1-5, with no clear D. The CDR3 runs 13 residues. Germline CDR1 reads MNHNS; CDR2 reads SASEGT. V was trimmed by 3 bases and J by 4 bases, leaving 7 bases between them. Written as DNA, the CDR3 is TGTGCCAGCAGTGATGAGGGAAATCAGCCCCAGCATTTT. Its translation is CASSDEGNQPQHF.

The chain links TRBV28 to TRBJ2-1; D is unresolved. V gave up 6 bases and J gave up 12 bases, with 12 bases separating them. Germline values: CDR1 MDHEN, CDR2 SYDVKM. There are 11 residues in the CDR3. CDR3 DNA sequence: TGTGCCAGCAGCTCTACTTATGTGCAGTTCTTC. It specifies CASSSTYVQFF.

V is TRBV13 and J is TRBJ1-1; 8 bases are a match to TRBD1. In germline, CDR1 is PRHDT, CDR2 FYEKMQ (reference sequence). The CDR3 is 14 amino acids. Trimming removed 5 bases from V and 5 bases from J; junction bases left unmatched: 7. CDR3 in amino acids: CASSLDRANTEAFF. The CDR3 DNA follows: TGTGCCAGCAGCCTGGACAGGGCGAATACTGAAGCTTTCTTT. Together with reference TRBV13 and TRBJ1-1, the CDR3 gives the full variable domain: AAGVIQSPRHLIKEKRETATLKCYPIPRHDTVYWYQQGPGQDPQFLISFYEKMQSDKGSIPDRFSAQQFSDYHSELNMSSLELGDSALYFCASSLDRANTEAFFGQGTRLTVV.

The chain employs TRBV2 and TRBJ2-7; maybe TRBD2 (5 bases). V shed 3 bases and J shed 3 bases, with 12 bases lying between them. Germline V gene data show CDR1 as SNHLY and CDR2 as FYNNEI. CDR3 length: 14 amino acids. As DNA, the CDR3 is TGTGCCAGCAGTGATGGGCTAGCTGGCTACGAGCAGTACTTC. This translates into CASSDGLAGYEQYF.

The V and J genes are TRBV18 and TRBJ1-1, with D possibly TRBD1 on 6 matching bases. The CDR3 spans 15 residues. The V end was cut by 3 bases, the J end by 3 bases, with 14 bases between. Germline loops: CDR1 KGHSH, CDR2 LQKENI. Here the CDR3 reads CASSPHPSGDTEAFF. CDR3 DNA: TGTGCCAGCTCACCTCACCCTTCAGGGGACACTGAAGCTTTCTTT.

This clone was found a few times. V is TRBV28 and J is TRBJ1-5; 9 bases are shared with TRBD1. V shed 4 bases and J 7 bases; nucleotides not matched to a gene: 11. This CDR3 contains 16 residues. Germline-derived CDR1 and CDR2 are MDHEN and SYDVKM. The CDR3, as DNA: TGTGCCAGCAGTTCTCAACCCGGGACAGGGTACCAGCCCCAGCATTTT. Protein product: CASSSQPGTGYQPQHF.

This clone appeared a few times. This chain's CDR3 is CASSLSPGRPAFF. The CDR3 DNA follows: TGTGCCAGCAGTTTAAGCCCTGGTCGTCCCGCTTTCTTT. The rearrangement joins TRBV27 to TRBJ1-1; D remains ambiguous. V gave up 2 bases and J gave up 11 bases, with 15 bases separating them. Per germline, CDR1 MNHEY and CDR2 SMNVEV (reference sequence). The length of the CDR3 is 13 residues.

V usage is TRBV6-1 and J usage is TRBJ2-5, with TRBD1 identical over 9 bases. CDR3 length: 12 amino acids. Germline V gives CDR1 MNHNS, CDR2 SASEGT. The CDR3 region is CATGTGQETQYF. In DNA, the CDR3 is TGTGCGACCGGGACAGGGCAAGAGACCCAGTACTTC.

This clone was observed a few times. The chain joins TRBV7-9 to TRBJ2-3; perhaps TRBD2 as D (6 bases). The CDR3 length is 15 residues. The ends were cut back, 1 base at V and 2 bases at J, with 10 bases in the middle. Germline CDR1 is SEHNR and CDR2 is FQNEAQ (reference sequence). The CDR3 DNA reads TGTGCCAGCAGCTTAGGCGGGACCCTCACAGATACGCAGTATTTT. This codes for CASSLGGTLTDTQYF.

V and J are TRBV11-2 and TRBJ2-1, with D perhaps TRBD2 (6 bases). From germline, CDR1 is SGHAT and CDR2 FQNNGV. CDR3 length: 15 amino acids. The germline V and J ends were trimmed by 7 bases and 7 bases, with 20 bases remaining between them. CDR3 DNA: TGTGCCAGCACTCCGTGGGGGGTCCTCGGTAATGAGCAGTTCTTC. Translated, it gives CASTPWGVLGNEQFF.

This rearrangement joins TRBV5-8 to TRBJ2-1; 8 bases match TRBD2. The length of the CDR3 is 18 residues. Per the germline V gene, CDR1 is SGHTS and CDR2 is YDEGEE. The V segment lost 0 bases and the J segment 0 bases; nucleotides outside the gene matches: 8. Here the CDR3 DNA reads TGTGCCAGCAGCTTGGTCTCGACTAGCGATTCCTCCTACAATGAGCAGTTCTTC. The encoded protein is CASSLVSTSDSSYNEQFF.